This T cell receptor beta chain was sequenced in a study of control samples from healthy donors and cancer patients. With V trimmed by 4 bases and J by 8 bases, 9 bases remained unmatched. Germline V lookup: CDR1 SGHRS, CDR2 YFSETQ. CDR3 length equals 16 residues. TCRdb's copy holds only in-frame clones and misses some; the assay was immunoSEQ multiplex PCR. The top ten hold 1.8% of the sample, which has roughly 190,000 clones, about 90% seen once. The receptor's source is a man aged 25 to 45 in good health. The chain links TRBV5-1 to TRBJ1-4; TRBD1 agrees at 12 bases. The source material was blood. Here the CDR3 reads CASSLQPGQGAEKLFF. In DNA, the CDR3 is TGCGCCAGCAGCCTCCAACCGGGACAGGGGGCGGAAAAACTGTTTTTT. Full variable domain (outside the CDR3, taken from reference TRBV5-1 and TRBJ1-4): KAGVTQTPRYLIKTRGQQVTLSCSPISGHRSVSWYQQTPGQGLQFLFEYFSETQRNKGNFPGRFSGRQFSNSRSEMNVSTLELGDSALYLCASSLQPGQGAEKLFFGSGTQLSVL.